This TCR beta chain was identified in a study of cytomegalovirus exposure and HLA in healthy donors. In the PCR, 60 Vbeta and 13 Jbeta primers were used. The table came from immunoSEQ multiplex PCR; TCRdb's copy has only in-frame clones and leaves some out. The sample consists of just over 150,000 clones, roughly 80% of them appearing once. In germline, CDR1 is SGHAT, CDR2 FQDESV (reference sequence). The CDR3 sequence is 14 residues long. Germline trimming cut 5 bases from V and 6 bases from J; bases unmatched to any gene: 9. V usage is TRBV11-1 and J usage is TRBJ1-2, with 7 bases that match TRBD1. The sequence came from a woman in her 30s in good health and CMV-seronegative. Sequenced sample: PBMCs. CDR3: CASSTRTGLNGYTF. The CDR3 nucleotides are TGTGCCAGCAGCACTCGGACAGGTCTTAATGGCTACACCTTC. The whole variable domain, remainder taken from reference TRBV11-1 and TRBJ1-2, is EAEVAQSPRYKITEKSQAVAFWCDPISGHATLYWYRQILGQGPELLVQFQDESVVDDSQLPKDRFSAERLKGVDSTLKIQPAELGDSAMYLCASSTRTGLNGYTFGSGTRLTVV.